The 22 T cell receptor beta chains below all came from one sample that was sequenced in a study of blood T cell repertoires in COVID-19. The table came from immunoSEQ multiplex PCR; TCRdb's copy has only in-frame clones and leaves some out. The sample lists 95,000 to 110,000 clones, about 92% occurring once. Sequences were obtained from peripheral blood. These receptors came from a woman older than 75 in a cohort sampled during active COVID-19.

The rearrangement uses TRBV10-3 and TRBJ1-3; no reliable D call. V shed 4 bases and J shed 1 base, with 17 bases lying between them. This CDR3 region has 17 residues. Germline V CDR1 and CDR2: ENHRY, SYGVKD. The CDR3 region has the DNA TGTGCCATCAGTGCCTTCGGACTCCGAATGTCTGGAAACACCATATATTTT. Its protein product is CAISAFGLRMSGNTIYF.

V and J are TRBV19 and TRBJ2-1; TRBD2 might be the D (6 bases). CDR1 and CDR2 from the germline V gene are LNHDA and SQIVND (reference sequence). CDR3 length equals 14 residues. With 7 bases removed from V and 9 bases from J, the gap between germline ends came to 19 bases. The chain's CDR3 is CASKTEMGGGEQFF. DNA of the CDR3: TGTGCCAGTAAAACCGAAATGGGGGGTGGTGAGCAGTTCTTC.

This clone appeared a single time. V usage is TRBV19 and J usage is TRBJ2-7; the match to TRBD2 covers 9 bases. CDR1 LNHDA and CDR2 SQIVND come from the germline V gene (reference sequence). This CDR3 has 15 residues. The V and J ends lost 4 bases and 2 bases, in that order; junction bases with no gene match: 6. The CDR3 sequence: CASSTGLAVPYEQYF. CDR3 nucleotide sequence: TGTGCCAGTAGTACGGGACTAGCTGTACCCTACGAGCAGTACTTC.

For the CDR3, the DNA is TGTGCCAGCAGAGGACTAGCGGGAGGGGCCGAGCAGTACTTC. As protein: CASRGLAGGAEQYF. The V call is TRBV2, the J call TRBJ2-7; 15 bases match TRBD2. Germline V gene sequence: CDR1 SNHLY, CDR2 FYNNEI. Losses at the gene ends were 6 bases for V and 6 bases for J; bases not matched to a gene: 3. The CDR3 spans 14 residues.

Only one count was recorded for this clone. For the CDR3, the DNA is TGCAGCGCGAGGGGGGGGTTGGTAGGGAGCACTGAAGCTTTCTTT. It encodes CSARGGLVGSTEAFF. The chain combines TRBV29-1 with TRBJ1-1; maybe TRBD1 (6 bases). The CDR3 has 15 amino acids. The V and J ends lost 7 bases and 4 bases respectively, with 22 bases between them. Germline CDR1 SQVTM, CDR2 ANQGSEA.

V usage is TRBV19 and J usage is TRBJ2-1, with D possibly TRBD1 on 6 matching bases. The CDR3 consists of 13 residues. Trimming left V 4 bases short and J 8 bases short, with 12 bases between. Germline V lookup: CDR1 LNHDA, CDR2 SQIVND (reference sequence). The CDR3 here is CASSKKQGYEQFF. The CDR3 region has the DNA TGTGCCAGTAGTAAAAAACAGGGATATGAGCAGTTCTTC.

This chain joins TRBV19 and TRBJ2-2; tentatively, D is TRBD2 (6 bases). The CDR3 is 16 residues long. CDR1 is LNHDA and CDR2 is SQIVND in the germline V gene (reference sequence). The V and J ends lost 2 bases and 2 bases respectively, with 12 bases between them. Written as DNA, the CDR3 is TGTGCCAGTAGTATAAGGTTAGCGGTTAACACCGGGGAGCTGTTTTTT. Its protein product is CASSIRLAVNTGELFF.

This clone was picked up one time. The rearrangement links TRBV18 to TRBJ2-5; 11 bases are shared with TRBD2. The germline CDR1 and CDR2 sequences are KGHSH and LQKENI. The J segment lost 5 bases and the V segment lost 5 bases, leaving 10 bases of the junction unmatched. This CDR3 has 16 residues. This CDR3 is CASSSLAGGPTETQYF. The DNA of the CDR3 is TGTGCCAGCTCATCATTAGCGGGGGGGCCCACGGAGACCCAGTACTTC. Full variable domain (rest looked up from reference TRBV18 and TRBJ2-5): NAGVMQNPRHLVRRRGQEARLRCSPMKGHSHVYWYRQLPEEGLKFMVYLQKENIIDESGMPKERFSAEFPKEGPSILRIQQVVRGDSAAYFCASSSLAGGPTETQYFGPGTRLLVL.

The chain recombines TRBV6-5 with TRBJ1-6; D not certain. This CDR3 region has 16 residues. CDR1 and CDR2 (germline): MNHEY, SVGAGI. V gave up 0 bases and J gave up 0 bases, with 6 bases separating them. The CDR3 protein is CASSYSTSSYNSPLHF. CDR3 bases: TGTGCCAGCAGTTACTCTACGAGCTCCTATAATTCACCCCTCCACTTT.

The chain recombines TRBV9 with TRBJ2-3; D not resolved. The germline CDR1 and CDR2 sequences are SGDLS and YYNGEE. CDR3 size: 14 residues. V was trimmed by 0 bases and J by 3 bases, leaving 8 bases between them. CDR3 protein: CASSVASATDTQYF. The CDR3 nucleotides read TGTGCCAGCAGCGTAGCAAGTGCGACAGATACGCAGTATTTT.

The CDR3 DNA follows: TGTGCCAGCTCCCGCACCGGGACAGCGAGCACCTACGAGCAGTACTTC. It is translated as CASSRTGTASTYEQYF. The chain combines TRBV18 with TRBJ2-7, with TRBD1 matching 7 bases. The CDR3 extends over 16 amino acids. CDR1 is KGHSH, CDR2 LQKENI, per germline. Trimming took 6 bases from V and 2 from J; bases not matched to a gene: 13.

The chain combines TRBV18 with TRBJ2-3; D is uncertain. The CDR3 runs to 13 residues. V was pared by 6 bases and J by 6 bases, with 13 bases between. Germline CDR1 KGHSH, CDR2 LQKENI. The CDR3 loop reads CASSPSGADTQYF. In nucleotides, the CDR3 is TGTGCCAGCTCCCCGTCCGGTGCCGATACGCAGTATTTT.

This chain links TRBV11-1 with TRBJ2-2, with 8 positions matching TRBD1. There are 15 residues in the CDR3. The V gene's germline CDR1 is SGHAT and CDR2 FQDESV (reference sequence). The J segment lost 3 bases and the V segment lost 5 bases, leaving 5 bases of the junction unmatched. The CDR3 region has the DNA TGTGCCAGCAGCGCCTCAGGGGGCGACACCGGGGAGCTGTTTTTT. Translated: CASSASGGDTGELFF.

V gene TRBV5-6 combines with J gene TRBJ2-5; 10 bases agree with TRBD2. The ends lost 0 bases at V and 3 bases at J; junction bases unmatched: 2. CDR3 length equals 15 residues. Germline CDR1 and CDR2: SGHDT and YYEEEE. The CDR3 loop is CASSLVTSGKETQYF. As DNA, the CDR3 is TGTGCCAGCAGCTTGGTTACTAGCGGGAAAGAGACCCAGTACTTC.

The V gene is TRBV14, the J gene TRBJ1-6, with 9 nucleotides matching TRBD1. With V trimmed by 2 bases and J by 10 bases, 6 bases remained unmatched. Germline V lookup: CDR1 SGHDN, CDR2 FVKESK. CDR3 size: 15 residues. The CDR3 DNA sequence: TGTGCCAGCAGCCAAAGATCGGGACAGGGATCACCCCTCCACTTT. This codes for CASSQRSGQGSPLHF.

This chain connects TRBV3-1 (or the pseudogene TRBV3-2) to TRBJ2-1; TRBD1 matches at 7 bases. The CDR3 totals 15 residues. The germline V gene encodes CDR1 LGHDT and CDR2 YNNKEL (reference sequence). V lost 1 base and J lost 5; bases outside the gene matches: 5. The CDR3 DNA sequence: TGTGCCAGCAGCCAAGTGGGGCAGGGGGACAATGAGCAGTTCTTC. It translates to CASSQVGQGDNEQFF.

The CDR3 protein is CASSVTVNTEAFF. The DNA of the CDR3 is TGCGCCAGCAGCGTGACAGTTAACACTGAAGCTTTCTTT. The J gene is TRBJ1-1, the V gene TRBV5-1, with D maybe TRBD1 (5 bases). The CDR3 has 13 residues. Trimming took off 4 bases at V and 2 bases at J, with 9 bases between the two ends. The germline CDR1 and CDR2 sequences are SGHRS and YFSETQ. Full variable domain (rest looked up from reference TRBV5-1 and TRBJ1-1): KAGVTQTPRYLIKTRGQQVTLSCSPISGHRSVSWYQQTPGQGLQFLFEYFSETQRNKGNFPGRFSGRQFSNSRSEMNVSTLELGDSALYLCASSVTVNTEAFFGQGTRLTVV.

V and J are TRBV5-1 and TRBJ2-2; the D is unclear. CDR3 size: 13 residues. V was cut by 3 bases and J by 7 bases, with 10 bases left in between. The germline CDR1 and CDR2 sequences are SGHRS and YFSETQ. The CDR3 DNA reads TGCGCCAGCAGCTCCAACTACGGCGGGGAGCTGTTTTTT. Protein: CASSSNYGGELFF.

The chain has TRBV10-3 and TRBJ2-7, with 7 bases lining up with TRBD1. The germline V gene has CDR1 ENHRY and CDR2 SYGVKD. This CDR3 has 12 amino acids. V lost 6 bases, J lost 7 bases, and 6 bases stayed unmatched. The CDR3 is CAIRQGSGEQYF. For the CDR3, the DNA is TGTGCCATCAGACAGGGGAGTGGGGAGCAGTACTTC.

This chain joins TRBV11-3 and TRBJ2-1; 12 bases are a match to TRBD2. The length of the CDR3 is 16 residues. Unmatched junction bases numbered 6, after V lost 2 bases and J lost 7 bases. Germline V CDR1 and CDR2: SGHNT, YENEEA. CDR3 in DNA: TGTGCCAGCAGCTTATCCCAACTAGCGGGAGGAAATGAGCAGTTCTTC. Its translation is CASSLSQLAGGNEQFF.

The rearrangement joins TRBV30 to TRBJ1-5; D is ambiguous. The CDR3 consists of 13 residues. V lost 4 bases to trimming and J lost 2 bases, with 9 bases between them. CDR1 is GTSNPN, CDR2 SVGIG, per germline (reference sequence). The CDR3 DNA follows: TGTGCCTGGACCCTGAGCGGCAATCAGCCCCAGCATTTT. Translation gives CAWTLSGNQPQHF.

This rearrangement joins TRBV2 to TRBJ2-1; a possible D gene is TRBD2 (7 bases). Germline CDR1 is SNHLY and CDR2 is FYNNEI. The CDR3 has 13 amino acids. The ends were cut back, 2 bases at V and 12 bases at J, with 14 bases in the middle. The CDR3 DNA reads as TGTGCCAGCAGTGAATTCCGCGGGGGCCCGCAGTTCTTC. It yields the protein CASSEFRGGPQFF. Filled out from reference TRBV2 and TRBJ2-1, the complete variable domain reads EPEVTQTPSHQVTQMGQEVILRCVPISNHLYFYWYRQILGQKVEFLVSFYNNEISEKSEIFDDQFSVERPDGSNFTLKIRSTKLEDSAMYFCASSEFRGGPQFFGPGTRLTVL.